This T cell receptor (beta chain) is from a study of T cell repertoires in aging, cancer and after chemotherapy. The CDR3 is 13 amino acids. Trimming cost V 7 bases and J 5 bases, with 14 bases left between them. This clonotype appeared a few times. TRB rearrangements spanning V, D and J were amplified using mixed TRB-A/B primers. TCRdb redid the calling of the multiplex PCR reads with MiXCR, one entry per CDR3 protein. The table lists almost 7,500 distinct CDR3 sequences, 40% to 45% of them singletons. Peripheral blood genomic DNA, not sorted cells or RNA, was the template. The receptor's source is a human donor in good health. V gene TRBV12-3 or TRBV12-4 combines with J gene TRBJ2-5; D unresolved. The sequenced material came from blood. CDR3 region: CASIGLGWETQYF. CDR3 nucleotides: TGTGCCAGCATTGGTCTCGGCTGGGAGACCCAGTACTTC.